This T cell receptor beta chain was documented in a study of regulatory T cells in long-lasting Graves disease. The TCR beta library used iRepertoire HTBI primers with Arm-PCR amplification of CDR3. Source study methods: Gene usage covered about 62 TRBV and 14 TRBJ segments. TCRdb used MiXCR to reprocess the multiplex PCR reads, holding one entry per CDR3 protein. It is TCRdb's table, rather than the study itself, that gives the V and J calls and clone size. The data show 250,000 to 300,000 distinct CDR3 sequences, with more than 15% seen just once and 11% to 15% held by the top ten. The germline gives CDR1 SGHTA, CDR2 FQGNSA. Losses at the gene ends were 2 bases for V and 6 bases for J; bases not matched to a gene: 9. The CDR3 runs 16 residues. The sample's time point: newly diagnosed GD, antithyroid drugs for less than 3 months. The TCR library used RNA extracted from PBMCs. The guidelines of the American Thyroid Association were the basis for diagnosing Graves' disease.

In its sample, this clonotype was seen many times. These data also formed part of another study, on T cells in Graves' hyperthyroidism and ophthalmopathy. That work states: The study used the HTBI primer set for a first-round RT-PCR of the TCR CDR3.

The rearrangement uses TRBV7-2 and TRBJ2-3, with TRBD2 matching 9 bases. Sequencing used peripheral blood mononuclear cells (PBMCs), obtained at new diagnosis, from a patient treated with antithyroid drugs. The sequence came from a woman aged 25-40 years with Graves disease. CDR3 amino acids: CASSLMPRGGRDTQYF. The CDR3 region has the DNA TGTGCCAGCAGCTTAATGCCGCGGGGGGGCCGGGATACGCAGTATTTT.